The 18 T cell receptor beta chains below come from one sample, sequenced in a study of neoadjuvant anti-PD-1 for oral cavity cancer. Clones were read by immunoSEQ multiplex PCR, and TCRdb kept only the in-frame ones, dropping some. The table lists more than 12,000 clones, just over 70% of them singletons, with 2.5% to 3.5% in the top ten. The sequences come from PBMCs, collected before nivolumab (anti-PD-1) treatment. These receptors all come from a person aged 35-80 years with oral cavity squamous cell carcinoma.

For the CDR3, the DNA is TGTGCCAGCAGCTTAGAGGGGGGCATGAACACTGAAGCTTTCTTT. This sequence encodes CASSLEGGMNTEAFF. The chain is built from TRBV7-3 and TRBJ1-1, with TRBD1 as a possible D gene (6 bases). Trimming shortened V by 2 bases and J by 0 bases, and 10 bases separated the two germline ends. Germline CDR1 reads SGHTA; CDR2 reads FQGTGA. CDR3 length: 15 amino acids. Full variable domain (remainder filled in from reference TRBV7-3 and TRBJ1-1): GAGVSQTPSNKVTEKGKYVELRCDPISGHTALYWYRQSLGQGPEFLIYFQGTGAADDSGLPNDRFFAVRPEGSVSTLKIQRTERGDSAVYLCASSLEGGMNTEAFFGQGTRLTVV.

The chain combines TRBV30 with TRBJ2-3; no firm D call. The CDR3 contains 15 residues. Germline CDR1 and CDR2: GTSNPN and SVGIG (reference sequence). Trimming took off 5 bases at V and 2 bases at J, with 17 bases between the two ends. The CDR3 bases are TGTGCCTGGTCCGGGCGGAACTACTACACAGATACGCAGTATTTT. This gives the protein CAWSGRNYYTDTQYF.

The CDR3 loop reads CASMGQGLQPQHF. The DNA of the CDR3 is TGTGCCAGCATGGGACAGGGTCTTCAGCCCCAGCATTTT. This chain joins TRBV2 and TRBJ1-5, with 9 bases identical to TRBD1. From germline, CDR1 is SNHLY and CDR2 FYNNEI. J gave up 6 bases and V 7 bases, and 4 bases lay outside the gene matches. This CDR3 has 13 amino acids.

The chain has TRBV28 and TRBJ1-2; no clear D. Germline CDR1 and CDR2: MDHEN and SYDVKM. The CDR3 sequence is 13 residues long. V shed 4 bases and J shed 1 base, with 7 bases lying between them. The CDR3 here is CASSSRNNYGYTF. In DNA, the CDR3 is TGTGCCAGCAGTTCCAGGAATAACTATGGCTACACCTTC.

CDR3 nucleotides: TGCGCCAGCTCCCGCGGGACAGCCGGGGAGCTGTTTTTT. It codes for CASSRGTAGELFF. The chain links TRBV10-1 to TRBJ2-2, with D possibly being TRBD1 (7 bases). The CDR3 is made up of 13 amino acids. The V and J ends lost 8 bases and 6 bases respectively, with 13 bases between them. Germline V lookup: CDR1 WNHNN, CDR2 SYGVQD (reference sequence).

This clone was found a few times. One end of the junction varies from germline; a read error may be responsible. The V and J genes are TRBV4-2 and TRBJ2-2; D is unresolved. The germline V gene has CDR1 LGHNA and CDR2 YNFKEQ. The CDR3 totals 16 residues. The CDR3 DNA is TGTGCCAGCAGTCAAGCCGAGGACCCGAACACCGGGGAGCTGTTTTTT. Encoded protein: CASSQAEDPNTGELFF.

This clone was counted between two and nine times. The DNA for the CDR3 is TGTGCCAGCAGTTTACGAAGCGGATTAAAAAACATTCAGTACTTC. Translation gives CASSLRSGLKNIQYF. The chain employs TRBV28 and TRBJ2-4, with D tentatively TRBD2 (5 bases). Germline CDR1 MDHEN, CDR2 SYDVKM. This CDR3 contains 15 residues. V shed 2 bases and J shed 4 bases, with 12 bases lying between them.

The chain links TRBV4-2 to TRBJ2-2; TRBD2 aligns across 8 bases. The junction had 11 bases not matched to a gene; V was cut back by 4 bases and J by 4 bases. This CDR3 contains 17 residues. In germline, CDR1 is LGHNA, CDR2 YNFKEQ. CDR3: CASSLSGGLASTGELFF. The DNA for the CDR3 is TGTGCCAGCAGCCTCTCGGGGGGGCTAGCGAGCACCGGGGAGCTGTTTTTT.

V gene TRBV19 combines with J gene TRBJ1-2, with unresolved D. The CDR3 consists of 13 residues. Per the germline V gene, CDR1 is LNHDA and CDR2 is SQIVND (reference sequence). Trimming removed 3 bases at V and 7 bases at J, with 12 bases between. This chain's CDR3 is CASSINTISGYTF. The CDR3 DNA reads TGTGCCAGTAGTATTAATACGATTTCTGGCTACACCTTC.

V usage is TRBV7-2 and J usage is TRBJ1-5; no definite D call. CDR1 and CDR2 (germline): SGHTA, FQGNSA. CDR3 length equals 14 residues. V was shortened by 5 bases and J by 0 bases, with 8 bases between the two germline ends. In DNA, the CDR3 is TGTGCCAGCAGCACCACTTATAGCAATCAGCCCCAGCATTTT. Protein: CASSTTYSNQPQHF.

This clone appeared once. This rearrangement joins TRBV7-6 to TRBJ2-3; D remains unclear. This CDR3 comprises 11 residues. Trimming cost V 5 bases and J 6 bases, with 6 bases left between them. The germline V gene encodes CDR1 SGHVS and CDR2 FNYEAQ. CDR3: CASSNADTQYF. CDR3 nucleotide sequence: TGTGCCAGCAGCAACGCCGATACGCAGTATTTT. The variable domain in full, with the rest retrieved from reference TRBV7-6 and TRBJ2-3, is GAGVSQSPRYKVTKRGQDVALRCDPISGHVSLYWYRQALGQGPEFLTYFNYEAQQDKSGLPNDRFSAERPEGSISTLTIQRTEQRDSAMYRCASSNADTQYFGPGTRLTVL.

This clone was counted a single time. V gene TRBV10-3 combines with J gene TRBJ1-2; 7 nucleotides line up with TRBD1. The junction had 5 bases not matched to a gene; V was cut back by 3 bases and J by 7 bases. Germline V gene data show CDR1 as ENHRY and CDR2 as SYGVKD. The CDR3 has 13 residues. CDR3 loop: CAISEDREGGYTF. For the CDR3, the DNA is TGTGCCATCAGTGAAGACAGGGAGGGTGGCTACACCTTC.

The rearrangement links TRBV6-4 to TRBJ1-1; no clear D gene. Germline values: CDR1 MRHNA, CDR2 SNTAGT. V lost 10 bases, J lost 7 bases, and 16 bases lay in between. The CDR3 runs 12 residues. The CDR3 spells CATPTLWGEAFF. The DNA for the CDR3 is TGTGCCACTCCGACATTGTGGGGTGAAGCTTTCTTT.

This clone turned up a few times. The DNA of the CDR3 is TGTGCCAGCAGCTTATGGAGTGTGAGGGAGGACAATCAGCCCCAGCATTTT. This gives the protein CASSLWSVREDNQPQHF. The chain links TRBV7-9 to TRBJ1-5; D gene unclear. V lost 2 bases, J lost 3 bases, and 17 bases lay in between. Germline V gene lookup returns CDR1 SEHNR and CDR2 FQNEAQ (reference sequence). The CDR3 consists of 17 residues.

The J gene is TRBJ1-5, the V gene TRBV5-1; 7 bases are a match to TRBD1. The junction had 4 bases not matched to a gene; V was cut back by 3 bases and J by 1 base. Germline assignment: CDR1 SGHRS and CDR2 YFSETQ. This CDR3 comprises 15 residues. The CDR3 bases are TGCGCCAGCAGCTCCTCAGGGGGGAGCAATCAGCCCCAGCATTTT. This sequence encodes CASSSSGGSNQPQHF.

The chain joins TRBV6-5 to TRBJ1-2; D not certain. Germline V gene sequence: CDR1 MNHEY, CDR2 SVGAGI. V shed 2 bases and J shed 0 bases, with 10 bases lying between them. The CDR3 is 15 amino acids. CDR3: CASSYERKANYGYTF. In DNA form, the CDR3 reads TGTGCCAGCAGTTACGAGAGGAAAGCTAACTATGGCTACACCTTC.

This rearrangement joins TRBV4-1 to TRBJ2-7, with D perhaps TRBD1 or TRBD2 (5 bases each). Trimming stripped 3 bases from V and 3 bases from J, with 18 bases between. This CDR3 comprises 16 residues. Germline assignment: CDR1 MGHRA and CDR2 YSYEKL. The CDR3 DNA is TGCGCCAGCAGCCAGCTCCGAATTGGGGGAGTCTACGAGCAGTACTTC. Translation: CASSQLRIGGVYEQYF.

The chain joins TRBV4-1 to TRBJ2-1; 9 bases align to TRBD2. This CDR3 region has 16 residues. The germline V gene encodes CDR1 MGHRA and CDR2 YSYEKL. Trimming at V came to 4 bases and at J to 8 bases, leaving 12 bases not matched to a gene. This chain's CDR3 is CASSLSSGRNIYEQFF. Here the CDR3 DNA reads TGCGCCAGCAGCCTTTCGAGCGGGAGGAACATTTATGAGCAGTTCTTC.